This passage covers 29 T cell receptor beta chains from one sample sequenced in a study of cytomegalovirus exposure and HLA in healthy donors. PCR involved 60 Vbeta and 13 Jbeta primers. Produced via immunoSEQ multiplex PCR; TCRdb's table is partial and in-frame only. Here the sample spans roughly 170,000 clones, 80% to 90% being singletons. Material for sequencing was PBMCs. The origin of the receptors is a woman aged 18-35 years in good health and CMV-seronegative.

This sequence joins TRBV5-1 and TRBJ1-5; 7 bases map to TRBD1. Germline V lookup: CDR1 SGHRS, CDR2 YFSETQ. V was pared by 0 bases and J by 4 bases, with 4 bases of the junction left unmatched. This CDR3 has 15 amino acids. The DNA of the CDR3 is TGCGCCAGCAGCTTGGAGTCAGGGGGAAATCAGCCCCAGCATTTT. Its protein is CASSLESGGNQPQHF.

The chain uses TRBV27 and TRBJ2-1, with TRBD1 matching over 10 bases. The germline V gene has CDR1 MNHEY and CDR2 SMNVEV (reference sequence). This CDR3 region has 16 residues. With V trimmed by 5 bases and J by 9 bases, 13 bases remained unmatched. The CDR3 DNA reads TGTGCCAGCAGTCGACAGGGGGCGCCGCCCGGGGGTGAGCAGTTCTTC. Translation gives CASSRQGAPPGGEQFF.

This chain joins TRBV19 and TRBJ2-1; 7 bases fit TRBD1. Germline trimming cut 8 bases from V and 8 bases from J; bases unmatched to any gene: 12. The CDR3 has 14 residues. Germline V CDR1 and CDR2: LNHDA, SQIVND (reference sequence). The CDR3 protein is CASRKGQREYEQFF. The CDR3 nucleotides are TGTGCCAGTCGAAAGGGACAGAGGGAGTATGAGCAGTTCTTC.

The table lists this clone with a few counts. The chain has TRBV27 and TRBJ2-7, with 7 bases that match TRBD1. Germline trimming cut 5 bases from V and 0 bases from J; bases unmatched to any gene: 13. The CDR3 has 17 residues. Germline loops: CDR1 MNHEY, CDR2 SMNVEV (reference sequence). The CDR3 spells CASSMGTAHLGSYEQYF. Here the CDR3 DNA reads TGTGCCAGCAGTATGGGGACAGCCCACCTGGGCTCCTACGAGCAGTACTTC.

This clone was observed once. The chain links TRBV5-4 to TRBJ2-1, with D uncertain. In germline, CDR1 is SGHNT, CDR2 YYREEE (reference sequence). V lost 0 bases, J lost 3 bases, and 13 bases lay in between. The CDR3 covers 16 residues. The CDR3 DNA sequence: TGTGCCAGCAGCTTGGATCCCGATCCCTACTACAATGAGCAGTTCTTC. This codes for CASSLDPDPYYNEQFF.

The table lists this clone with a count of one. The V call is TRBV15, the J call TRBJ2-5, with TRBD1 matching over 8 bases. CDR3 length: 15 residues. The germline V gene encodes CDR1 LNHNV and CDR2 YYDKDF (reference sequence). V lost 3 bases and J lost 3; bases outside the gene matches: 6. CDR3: CATSSTLDREETQYF. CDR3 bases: TGTGCCACCAGCAGTACTTTGGACAGGGAAGAGACCCAGTACTTC.

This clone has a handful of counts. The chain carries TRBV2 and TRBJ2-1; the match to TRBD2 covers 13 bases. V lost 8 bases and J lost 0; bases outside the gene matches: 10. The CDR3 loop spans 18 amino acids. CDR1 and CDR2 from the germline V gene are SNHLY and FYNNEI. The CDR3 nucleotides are TGTGCCAGCCTCGGGACTAGCGGGACCTCAAGCTCCTACAATGAGCAGTTCTTC. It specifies CASLGTSGTSSSYNEQFF.

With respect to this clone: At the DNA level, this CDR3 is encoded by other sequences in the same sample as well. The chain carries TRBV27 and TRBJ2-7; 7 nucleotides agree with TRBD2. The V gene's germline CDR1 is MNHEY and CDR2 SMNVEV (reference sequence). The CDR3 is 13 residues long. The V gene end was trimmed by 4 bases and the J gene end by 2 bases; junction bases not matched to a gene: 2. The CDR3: CASSSGLAYEQYF. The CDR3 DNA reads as TGTGCCAGCAGTTCCGGACTAGCCTACGAGCAGTACTTC.

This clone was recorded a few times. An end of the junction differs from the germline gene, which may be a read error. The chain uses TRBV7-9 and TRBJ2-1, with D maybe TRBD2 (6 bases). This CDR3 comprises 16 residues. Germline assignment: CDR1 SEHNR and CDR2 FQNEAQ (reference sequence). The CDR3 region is CSSSFMGTSTPNEQFF. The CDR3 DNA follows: TGTTCCAGCAGCTTCATGGGGACTTCGACGCCCAATGAGCAGTTCTTC. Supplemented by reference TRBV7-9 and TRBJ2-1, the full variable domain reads DTGVSQNPRHKITKRGQNVTFRCDPISEHNRLYWYRQTLGQGPEFLTYFQNEAQLEKSRLLSDRFSAERPKGSFSTLEIQRTEQGDSAMYLCSSSFMGTSTPNEQFFGPGTRLTVL.

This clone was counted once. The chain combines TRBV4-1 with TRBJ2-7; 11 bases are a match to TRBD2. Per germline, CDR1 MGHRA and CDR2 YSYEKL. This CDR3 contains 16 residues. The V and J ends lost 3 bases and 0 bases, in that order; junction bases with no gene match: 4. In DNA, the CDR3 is TGCGCCAGCAGCCAGGGGGGGACTAGCGGCTCCTACGAGCAGTACTTC. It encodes CASSQGGTSGSYEQYF.

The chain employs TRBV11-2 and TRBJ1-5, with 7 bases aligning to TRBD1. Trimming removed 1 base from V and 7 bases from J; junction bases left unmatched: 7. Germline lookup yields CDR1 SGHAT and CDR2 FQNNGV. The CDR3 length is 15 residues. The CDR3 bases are TGTGCCAGCAGCTTAGGGCAGGGGGTGCGGCAGCCCCAGCATTTT. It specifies CASSLGQGVRQPQHF.

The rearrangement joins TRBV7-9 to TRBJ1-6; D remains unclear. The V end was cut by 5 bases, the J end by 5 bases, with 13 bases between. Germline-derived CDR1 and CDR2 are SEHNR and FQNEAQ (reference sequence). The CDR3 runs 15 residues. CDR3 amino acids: CASSRGGLNNSPLHF. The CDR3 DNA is TGTGCCAGCAGCCGGGGAGGCCTAAATAATTCACCCCTCCACTTT.

The DNA of the CDR3 is TGTGCCAGCAGTTCAAACAGGGGGTCGGAATTGAACACTGAAGCTTTCTTT. Residues: CASSSNRGSELNTEAFF. This sequence joins TRBV28 and TRBJ1-1; 8 bases fit TRBD1. This CDR3 comprises 17 residues. The V and J ends lost 4 bases and 0 bases, in that order; junction bases with no gene match: 10. Germline lookup yields CDR1 MDHEN and CDR2 SYDVKM. Together with reference TRBV28 and TRBJ1-1, the CDR3 gives the full variable domain: DVKVTQSSRYLVKRTGEKVFLECVQDMDHENMFWYRQDPGLGLRLIYFSYDVKMKEKGDIPEGYSVSREKKERFSLILESASTNQTSMYLCASSSNRGSELNTEAFFGQGTRLTVV.

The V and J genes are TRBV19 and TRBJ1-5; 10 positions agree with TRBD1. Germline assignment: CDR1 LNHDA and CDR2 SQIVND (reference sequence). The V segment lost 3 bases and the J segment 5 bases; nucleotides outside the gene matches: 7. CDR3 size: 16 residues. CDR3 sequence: CASSIEGTGEDQPQHF. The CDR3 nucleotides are TGTGCCAGTAGTATCGAAGGGACAGGGGAAGATCAGCCCCAGCATTTT.

CDR3 amino acids: CASSYSESSYEQYF. The CDR3 nucleotides read TGTGCCAGCAGTTACTCGGAGAGCTCCTACGAGCAGTACTTC. This chain connects TRBV6-6 to TRBJ2-7; D gene unclear. Trimming shortened V by 0 bases and J by 0 bases, and 6 bases separated the two germline ends. Germline CDR1 is MNHNY and CDR2 is SVGAGI (reference sequence). The length of the CDR3 is 14 residues.

CDR3 bases: TGTGCCAGCATGCGGGGGGACTCCTCCTACGAGCAGTACTTC. Its translation: CASMRGDSSYEQYF. V usage is TRBV28 and J usage is TRBJ2-7; 8 nucleotides align to TRBD2. Trimming took 7 bases from V and 0 from J; bases not matched to a gene: 5. The CDR3 consists of 14 residues. CDR1 is MDHEN, CDR2 SYDVKM, per germline.

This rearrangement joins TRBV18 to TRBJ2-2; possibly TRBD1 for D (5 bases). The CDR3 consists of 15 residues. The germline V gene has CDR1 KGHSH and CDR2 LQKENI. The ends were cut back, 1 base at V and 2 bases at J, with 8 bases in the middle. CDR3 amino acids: CASSPRQLNTGELFF. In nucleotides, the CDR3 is TGTGCCAGCTCACCACGACAGCTAAACACCGGGGAGCTGTTTTTT.

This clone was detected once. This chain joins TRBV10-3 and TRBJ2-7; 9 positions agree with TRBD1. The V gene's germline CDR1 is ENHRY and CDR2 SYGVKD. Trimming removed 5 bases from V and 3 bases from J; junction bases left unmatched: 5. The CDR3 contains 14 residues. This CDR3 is CAISSGTGNYEQYF. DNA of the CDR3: TGTGCCATCAGTTCCGGGACAGGGAACTACGAGCAGTACTTC.

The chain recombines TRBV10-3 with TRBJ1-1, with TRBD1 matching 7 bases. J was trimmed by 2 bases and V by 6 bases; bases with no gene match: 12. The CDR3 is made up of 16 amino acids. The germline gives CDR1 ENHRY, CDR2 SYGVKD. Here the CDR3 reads CAIRDEGTALNTEAFF. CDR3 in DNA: TGTGCCATCAGGGACGAGGGGACAGCCCTTAACACTGAAGCTTTCTTT.

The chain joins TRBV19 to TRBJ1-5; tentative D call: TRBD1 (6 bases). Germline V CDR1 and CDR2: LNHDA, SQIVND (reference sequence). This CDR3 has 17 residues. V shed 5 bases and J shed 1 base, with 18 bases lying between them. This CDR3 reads CASSPQTGRVSNQPQHF. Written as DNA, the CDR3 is TGTGCCAGTAGTCCACAAACAGGGCGGGTGAGCAATCAGCCCCAGCATTTT.

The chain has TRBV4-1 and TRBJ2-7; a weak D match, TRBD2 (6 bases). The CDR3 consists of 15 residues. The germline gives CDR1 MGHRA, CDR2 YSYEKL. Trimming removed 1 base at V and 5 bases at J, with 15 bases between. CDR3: CASSQGLVRLHEQYF. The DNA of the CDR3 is TGCGCCAGCAGCCAAGGACTAGTTCGTCTCCACGAGCAGTACTTC.

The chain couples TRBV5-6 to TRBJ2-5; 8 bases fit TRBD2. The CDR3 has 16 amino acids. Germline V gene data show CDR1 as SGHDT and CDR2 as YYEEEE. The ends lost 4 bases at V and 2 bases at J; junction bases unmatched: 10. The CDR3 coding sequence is TGTGCCAGCAGCGAAAGAGCGGGAGCGGATCAAGAGACCCAGTACTTC. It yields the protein CASSERAGADQETQYF.

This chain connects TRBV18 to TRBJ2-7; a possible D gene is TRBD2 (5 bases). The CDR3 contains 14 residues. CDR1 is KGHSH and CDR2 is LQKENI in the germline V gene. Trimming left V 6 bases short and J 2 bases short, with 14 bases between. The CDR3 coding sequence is TGTGCCAGCTCGCGGGCGGGTTCGACCTACGAGCAGTACTTC. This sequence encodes CASSRAGSTYEQYF.

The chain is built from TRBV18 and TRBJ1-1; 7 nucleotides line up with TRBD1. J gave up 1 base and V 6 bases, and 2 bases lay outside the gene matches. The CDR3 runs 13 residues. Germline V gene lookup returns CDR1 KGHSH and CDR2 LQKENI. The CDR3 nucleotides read TGTGCCAGCTCCAGACAGGGGAACACTGAAGCTTTCTTT. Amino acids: CASSRQGNTEAFF.

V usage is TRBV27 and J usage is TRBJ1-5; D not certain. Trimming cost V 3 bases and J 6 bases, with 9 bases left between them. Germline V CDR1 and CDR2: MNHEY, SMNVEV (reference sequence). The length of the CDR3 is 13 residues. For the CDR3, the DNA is TGTGCCAGCAGTTTTATATCCTCTCAGCCCCAGCATTTT. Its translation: CASSFISSQPQHF.

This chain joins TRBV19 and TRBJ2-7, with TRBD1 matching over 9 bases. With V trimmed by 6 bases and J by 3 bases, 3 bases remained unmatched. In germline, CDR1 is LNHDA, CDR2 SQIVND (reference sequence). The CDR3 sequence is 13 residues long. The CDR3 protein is CASSRDRDYEQYF. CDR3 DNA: TGTGCCAGTAGCAGGGACAGGGACTACGAGCAGTACTTC.

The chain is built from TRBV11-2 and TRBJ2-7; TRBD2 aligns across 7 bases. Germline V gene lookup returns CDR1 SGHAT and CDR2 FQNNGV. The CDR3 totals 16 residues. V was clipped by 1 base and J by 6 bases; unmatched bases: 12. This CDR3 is CASSLVRGSPRREQYF. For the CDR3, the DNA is TGTGCCAGCAGCTTAGTGCGGGGGTCCCCGAGACGCGAGCAGTACTTC.

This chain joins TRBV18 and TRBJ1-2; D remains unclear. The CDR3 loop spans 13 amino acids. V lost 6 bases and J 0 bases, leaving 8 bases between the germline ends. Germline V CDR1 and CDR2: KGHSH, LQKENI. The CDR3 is CASSPGANYGYTF. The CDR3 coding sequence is TGTGCCAGCTCCCCCGGGGCTAACTATGGCTACACCTTC.

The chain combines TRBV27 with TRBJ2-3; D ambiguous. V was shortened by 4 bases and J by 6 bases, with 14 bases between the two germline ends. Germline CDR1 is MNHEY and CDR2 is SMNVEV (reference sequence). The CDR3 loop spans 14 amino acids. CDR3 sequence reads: CASSSSPPQDTQYF. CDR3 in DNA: TGTGCCAGCAGTTCCTCCCCTCCTCAGGATACGCAGTATTTT.